The present entry profiles one TCR beta chain with its context. In the original analysis: Estimation of nucleated cell counts relied on the amplification of reference gene primers. Clones were sequenced by immunoSEQ multiplex PCR, and TCRdb holds only the in-frame ones, with some missing. V and J calls and clone size are given by that table; D and trimming were obtained from the DNA. Altogether 250,000 to 350,000 clones are present, roughly 90% being singletons, with the ten largest covering around 0.9%. J gave up 6 bases and V 4 bases, and 3 bases lay outside the gene matches. The CDR3 loop spans 14 amino acids. The germline gives CDR1 SGHDN, CDR2 FVKESK. This record belongs to a study of blood T cell repertoires in COVID-19. Study-level information: Sites in the United States, Italy and Spain provided acute and convalescent COVID-19 samples.

The chain is built from TRBV14 and TRBJ2-1; 10 bases fit TRBD1. This TCR was recovered from a woman between 25 and 40 years old who had recovered from COVID-19. The specimen was PBMCs or T cells enriched from blood (not recorded which). The CDR3 nucleotides read TGTGCCAGCAGCCGTGGACAGGGGGTCAATGAGCAGTTCTTC. Protein sequence: CASSRGQGVNEQFF. The variable domain in full, with the rest retrieved from reference TRBV14 and TRBJ2-1, is EAGVTQFPSHSVIEKGQTVTLRCDPISGHDNLYWYRRVMGKEIKFLLHFVKESKQDESGMPNNRFLAERTGGTYSTLKVQPAELEDSGVYFCASSRGQGVNEQFFGPGTRLTVL.